Following are 20 T cell receptor beta chains from one sample sequenced in a study of liver allograft versus peripheral blood T cells. Study in general: T cell receptor repertoires in transplanted livers were compared with those in recipients' peripheral blood.

TCRdb recomputed calls from the reads with MiXCR, one row per CDR3 protein. Among about 580 distinct CDR3 sequences listed, approximately 11% were seen once. The receptors derive from a human patient who had a liver transplant. Some T cells may be transferred from the graft donor.

Notes on this clonotype: Given a far larger clone just one base away, this is likely a sequencing read error. The chain employs TRBV10-3 and TRBJ2-7; a possible D gene is TRBD2 (6 bases). This CDR3 has 14 amino acids. CDR1 is ENHRY and CDR2 is SYGVKD in the germline V gene. The CDR3 DNA reads TGTGCCAGCAGTTACGGGAGTCCCCCCTACGAGCAGTACTTC. Protein: CASSYGSPPYEQYF.

The chain carries TRBV7-9 and TRBJ2-7; 12 positions agree with TRBD2. Trimming removed 5 bases from V and 6 bases from J; junction bases left unmatched: 8. There are 15 residues in the CDR3. CDR1 is SEHNR and CDR2 is FQNEAQ in the germline V gene (reference sequence). CDR3 sequence: CASSTRLAGELEQYF. As DNA, the CDR3 is TGTGCCAGCAGCACCCGACTAGCGGGAGAACTCGAGCAGTACTTC. Full variable domain (missing parts from reference TRBV7-9 and TRBJ2-7): DTGVSQNPRHKITKRGQNVTFRCDPISEHNRLYWYRQTLGQGPEFLTYFQNEAQLEKSRLLSDRFSAERPKGSFSTLEIQRTEQGDSAMYLCASSTRLAGELEQYFGPGTRLTVT.

This clonotype is large in the sample. The chain carries TRBV19 and TRBJ2-4, with D possibly TRBD2 on 5 matching bases. V gave up 9 bases and J gave up 8 bases, with 11 bases separating them. The germline V gene encodes CDR1 LNHDA and CDR2 SQIVND (reference sequence). This CDR3 contains 11 residues. As DNA, the CDR3 is TGTGCCAGCGAGGGAACTCACATTCAGTACTTC. Translating it yields CASEGTHIQYF.

This clonotype is labeled medium-sized (0.01 to 0.1%). This CDR3 reads CSVSGVAEAFF. CDR3 nucleotides: TGCAGCGTCTCAGGGGTTGCTGAAGCTTTCTTT. The chain links TRBV29-1 to TRBJ1-1; maybe TRBD1 (6 bases). Germline assignment: CDR1 SQVTM and CDR2 ANQGSEA. The CDR3 runs to 11 residues. V shed 6 bases and J shed 6 bases, with 11 bases lying between them.

The V and J genes are TRBV6-1 and TRBJ2-7; TRBD2 matches 7 bases. The J segment lost 5 bases and the V segment lost 0 bases, leaving 13 bases of the junction unmatched. CDR3 length: 17 residues. Germline V lookup: CDR1 MNHNS, CDR2 SASEGT. CDR3 in DNA: TGTGCCAGCAGTGAAGCTCTAGGGTGGGGGGGGACGAACGAGCAGTACTTC. Translating gives CASSEALGWGGTNEQYF.

Relative to its sample, this clonotype is medium-sized. The gene calls are TRBV3-1 and TRBJ1-2; a possible D gene is TRBD1 (5 bases). This CDR3 has 13 amino acids. V was cut by 1 base and J by 8 bases, with 11 bases left in between. Germline V gene lookup returns CDR1 LGHDT and CDR2 YNNKEL (reference sequence). The CDR3 nucleotides read TGTGCCAGCAGCCAAGGGACACTGGGCGGCTACACCTTC. It yields the protein CASSQGTLGGYTF.

This clonotype qualifies as large. The V call is TRBV20-1, the J call TRBJ1-6; TRBD1 is a possible D gene (5 bases). Trimming removed 4 bases at V and 10 bases at J, with 20 bases between. Germline V gene lookup returns CDR1 DFQATT and CDR2 SNEGSKA (reference sequence). There are 15 residues in the CDR3. Here the CDR3 DNA reads TGCAGTGCTAAGGCCCGGGGGGGGGGACGATCACCCCTCCACTTT. Translating gives CSAKARGGGRSPLHF.

This clonotype is medium-sized by share. This CDR3 is CASSSPGTGPYEQYF. The DNA of the CDR3 is TGTGCCAGCAGTTCACCCGGGACAGGGCCCTACGAGCAGTACTTC. The chain has TRBV28 and TRBJ2-7; 9 nucleotides match TRBD1. This CDR3 has 15 amino acids. The V segment lost 4 bases and the J segment 2 bases; nucleotides outside the gene matches: 6. In germline, CDR1 is MDHEN, CDR2 SYDVKM. The whole variable domain, remainder taken from reference TRBV28 and TRBJ2-7, is DVKVTQSSRYLVKRTGEKVFLECVQDMDHENMFWYRQDPGLGLRLIYFSYDVKMKEKGDIPEGYSVSREKKERFSLILESASTNQTSMYLCASSSPGTGPYEQYFGPGTRLTVT.

This clonotype is judged large (0.1 to 1%). The chain links TRBV6-5 to TRBJ1-4; tentative D call: TRBD1 (5 bases). Per the germline V gene, CDR1 is MNHEY and CDR2 is SVGAGI. The V gene lost 0 bases and the J gene lost 7 bases, with 12 bases spanning the gap. This CDR3 has 15 amino acids. In DNA, the CDR3 is TGTGCCAGCAGTTACTCTAGGGCCGGGGGTGAAAAACTGTTTTTT. It translates to CASSYSRAGGEKLFF.

This clonotype is labeled as medium-sized. This chain links TRBV5-4 with TRBJ2-1; TRBD1 matches at 8 bases. The trim removed 3 bases at V and 4 bases at J, leaving 6 bases unmatched. The germline gives CDR1 SGHNT, CDR2 YYREEE (reference sequence). This CDR3 has 15 amino acids. The CDR3 DNA reads as TGTGCCAGCAGCTACCGACAGGGGTGGTACAATGAGCAGTTCTTC. Encoded protein: CASSYRQGWYNEQFF.

This clonotype was seen only a few times. The gene calls are TRBV3-1 and TRBJ1-1; 7 bases agree with TRBD1. V lost 3 bases and J lost 0; bases outside the gene matches: 4. Germline V CDR1 and CDR2: LGHDT, YNNKEL (reference sequence). The CDR3 runs 15 residues. CDR3 residues: CASSHNTGVNTEAFF. The DNA of the CDR3 is TGTGCCAGCAGCCATAATACAGGGGTGAACACTGAAGCTTTCTTT.

This clonotype ranks as large. The chain is built from TRBV20-1 and TRBJ2-2, with D tentatively TRBD2 (5 bases). Germline V gene lookup returns CDR1 DFQATT and CDR2 SNEGSKA (reference sequence). The CDR3 runs to 14 residues. The ends were cut back, 3 bases at V and 2 bases at J, with 10 bases in the middle. CDR3 DNA sequence: TGCAGTGCTAGGAGGGAGAGCAACACCGGGGAGCTGTTTTTT. As protein: CSARRESNTGELFF.

This clonotype is large. This chain links TRBV20-1 with TRBJ1-6, with D unresolved. CDR3 length: 13 residues. From germline, CDR1 is DFQATT and CDR2 SNEGSKA (reference sequence). V lost 1 base to trimming and J lost 6 bases, with 7 bases between them. CDR3 coding DNA: TGCAGTGCTAGAGGTTACTTTAATTCACCCCTCCACTTT. Its protein is CSARGYFNSPLHF.

By share of the sample, this clonotype is large. The chain recombines TRBV6-6 with TRBJ2-7; the match to TRBD1 covers 9 bases. This CDR3 has 14 amino acids. Germline values: CDR1 MNHNY, CDR2 SVGAGI (reference sequence). Unmatched junction bases numbered 4, after V lost 6 bases and J lost 1 base. CDR3: CASSGQGSSYEQYF. DNA of the CDR3: TGTGCCAGCAGCGGACAGGGGTCGTCCTACGAGCAGTACTTC.

By share of the sample, this clonotype is medium-sized (0.01 to 0.1%). The rearrangement uses TRBV2 and TRBJ2-6; D unresolved. Per the germline V gene, CDR1 is SNHLY and CDR2 is FYNNEI. The CDR3 covers 17 residues. V was trimmed by 4 bases and J by 3 bases, leaving 16 bases between them. The DNA for the CDR3 is TGTGCCAGCAGTGGTGGAGTACTGGGTGGTGGGGCCAACGTCCTGACTTTC. The encoded protein is CASSGGVLGGGANVLTF.

By share of the sample, this clonotype is large. This chain uses TRBV6-6 with TRBJ1-5; a possible D gene is TRBD1 (5 bases). Per germline, CDR1 MNHNY and CDR2 SVGAGI (reference sequence). Between the trimmed V and J ends, which lost 8 bases and 4 bases, there was a span of 12 bases. This CDR3 comprises 13 residues. CDR3 protein: CASCPGENQPQHF. Here the CDR3 DNA reads TGTGCCAGCTGCCCGGGGGAAAATCAGCCCCAGCATTTT.

By sample share, this clonotype is large. This sequence joins TRBV19 and TRBJ1-4; no clear D gene. The CDR3 loop spans 14 amino acids. The V gene's germline CDR1 is LNHDA and CDR2 SQIVND (reference sequence). Between the trimmed V and J ends, which lost 3 bases and 8 bases, there was a span of 13 bases. The DNA for the CDR3 is TGTGCCAGTAGTATTGGAGGGATTAGCGAAAAACTGTTTTTT. Amino acids: CASSIGGISEKLFF. The full variable domain, with the rest looked up from reference TRBV19 and TRBJ1-4, is DGGITQSPKYLFRKEGQNVTLSCEQNLNHDAMYWYRQDPGQGLRLIYYSQIVNDFQKGDIAEGYSVSREKKESFPLTVTSAQKNPTAFYLCASSIGGISEKLFFGSGTQLSVL.

This clonotype is large within its sample. The J gene is TRBJ1-4, the V gene TRBV7-9; 8 bases agree with TRBD1. CDR1 and CDR2 (germline): SEHNR, FQNEAQ (reference sequence). V trimming: 5 bases; J trimming: 5 bases; junction bases outside the gene matches: 4. The CDR3 loop spans 14 amino acids. CDR3 residues: CASSPTGDNEKLFF. DNA of the CDR3: TGTGCCAGCAGCCCGACAGGGGACAATGAAAAACTGTTTTTT.

This clonotype qualifies as large (0.1 to 1%). The rearrangement uses TRBV30 and TRBJ1-6; D is uncertain. Germline V CDR1 and CDR2: GTSNPN, SVGIG (reference sequence). This CDR3 region has 14 residues. With 2 bases removed from V and 4 bases from J, the gap between germline ends came to 9 bases. The CDR3 reads CAWSQALYNSPLHF. As DNA, the CDR3 is TGTGCCTGGAGTCAAGCGCTTTATAATTCACCCCTCCACTTT.

By proportion, this clonotype is medium-sized. The V gene is TRBV11-1, the J gene TRBJ2-7; D perhaps matches TRBD2 (6 bases). CDR1 and CDR2 (germline): SGHAT, FQDESV (reference sequence). This CDR3 is 11 amino acids long. Trimming cost V 4 bases and J 6 bases, with 7 bases left between them. The CDR3 DNA follows: TGTGCCAGCAGCTACGGGGGCGAGCAGTACTTC. It translates to CASSYGGEQYF.